The clone carrying this T cell receptor beta chain appeared many times. Its antigen is unidentified. Germline CDR1 LGHNT, CDR2 FRNRAP. This CDR3 spans 16 amino acids. V gave up 5 bases and J gave up 1 base; unmatched junction bases: 2. The data were obtained in a study of T cells in Graves' hyperthyroidism and ophthalmopathy. Study findings and constraints: Ophthalmopathy and stable hyperthyroidism were told apart by a 13 V-J model. Most clonotypes expanded in thyroid above 0.001 were likewise present in blood.

From RNA transcripts, TCR beta CDR3 regions were amplified. The HTBI set primed first-round TCR CDR3 RT-PCR. Using its own MiXCR run on the multiplex PCR reads, TCRdb lists one record per CDR3 protein. This repertoire shows 400,000 to 450,000 distinct CDR3 sequences, approximately 14% found once; its top ten account for around 14%. The receptor was derived from a man between 18 and 29 years old with Graves' ophthalmopathy. The sample comprised blood. The chain employs TRBV12-5 and TRBJ2-1; 13 bases are a match to TRBD2. The CDR3 sequence is CASGTSGGASYNEQFF. The CDR3 DNA reads TGTGCTAGTGGTACTAGCGGGGGGGCATCCTACAATGAGCAGTTCTTC.